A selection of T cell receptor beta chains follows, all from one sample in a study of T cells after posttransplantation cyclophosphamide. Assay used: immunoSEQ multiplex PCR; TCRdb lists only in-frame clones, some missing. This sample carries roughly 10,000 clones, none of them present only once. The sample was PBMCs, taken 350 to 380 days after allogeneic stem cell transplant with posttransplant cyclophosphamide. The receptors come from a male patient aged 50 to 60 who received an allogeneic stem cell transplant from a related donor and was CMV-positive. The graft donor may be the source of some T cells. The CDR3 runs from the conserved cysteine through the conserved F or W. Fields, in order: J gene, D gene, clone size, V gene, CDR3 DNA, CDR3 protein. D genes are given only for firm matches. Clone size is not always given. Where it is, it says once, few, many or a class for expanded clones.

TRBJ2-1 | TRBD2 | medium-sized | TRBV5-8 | TGTGCCAGCAGCTTGGGAGAGGCGAGCGGGAGGTACTACAATGAGCAGTTCTTC | CASSLGEASGRYYNEQFF
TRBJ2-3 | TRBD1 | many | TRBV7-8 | TGTGCCAGCAGCAAACAGGGGGCGGTACAAGATACGCAGTATTTT | CASSKQGAVQDTQYF
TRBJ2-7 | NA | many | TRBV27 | TGTGCCAGCAGTTCAGGGCAGGGATACTACGAGCAGTACTTC | CASSSGQGYYEQYF
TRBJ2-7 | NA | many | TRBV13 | TGTGCCAGCAGGGGGGGTTACGAGCAGTACTTC | CASRGGYEQYF
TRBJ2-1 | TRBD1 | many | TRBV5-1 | TGCGCCAGCAGCTTGGTGCGACAGGGCCGGGACTCCTACAATGAGCAGTTCTTC | CASSLVRQGRDSYNEQFF
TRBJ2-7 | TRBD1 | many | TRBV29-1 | TGCAGCGTCGAGGACAGGGGGCTATCCTACGAGCAGTACTTC | CSVEDRGLSYEQYF
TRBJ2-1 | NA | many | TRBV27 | TGTGCCAGCAGTTTATCGGGGGGGGCATCCAATGAGCAGTTCTTC | CASSLSGGASNEQFF
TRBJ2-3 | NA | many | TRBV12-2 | TGTGCAAGTCACCATTCAGGGGGCCACACAGATACGCAGTATTTT | CASHHSGGHTDTQYF
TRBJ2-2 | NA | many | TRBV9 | TGTGCCAGCAAGGAGGGGCAATCGACGAACACCGGGGAGCTGTTTTTT | CASKEGQSTNTGELFF
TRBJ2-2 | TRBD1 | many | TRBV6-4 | TGTGCCAGCACCGAAACAGGGGACCTCACCGGGGAGCTGTTTTTT | CASTETGDLTGELFF
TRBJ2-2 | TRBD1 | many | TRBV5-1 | TGCGCCAGCAGCCCCCCGGGACAGGGGTCGGCCGGGGAGCTGTTTTTT | CASSPPGQGSAGELFF
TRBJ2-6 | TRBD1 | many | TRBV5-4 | TGTGCCAGCAGCCTGGGACAGGCTGGGGCCAACGTCCTGACTTTC | CASSLGQAGANVLTF
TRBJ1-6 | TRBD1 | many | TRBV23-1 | TGCGCCAGCAGTCATCCACGGGACAGGGAAGGGCTGTGTAATTCACCCCTCCACTTT | CASSHPRDREGLCNSPLHF
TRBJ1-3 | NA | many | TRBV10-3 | TGTGCCATCAGTGATCGGACAGACTCTGGAAACACCATATATTTT | CAISDRTDSGNTIYF
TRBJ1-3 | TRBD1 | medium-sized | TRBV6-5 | TGTGCCAGCAGGGACAGGCGTTACTCTGGAAACACCATATATTTT | CASRDRRYSGNTIYF
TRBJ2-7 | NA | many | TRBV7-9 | TGTGCCAGCAGCCCCAGGTCAGAGACCTACGAGCAGTACTTC | CASSPRSETYEQYF
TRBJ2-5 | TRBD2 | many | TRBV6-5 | TGTGCCAGCAGTAGCGGGGTCTTCAACCAAGAGACCCAGTACTTC | CASSSGVFNQETQYF
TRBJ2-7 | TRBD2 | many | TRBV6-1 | TGTGCCAGCAGTGAGCGGGGGTCGAGCGAGCAGTACTTC | CASSERGSSEQYF
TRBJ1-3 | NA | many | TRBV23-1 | TGCGCCAGCAGTCAAGCAAGCAACTCTGGAAACACCATATATTTT | CASSQASNSGNTIYF
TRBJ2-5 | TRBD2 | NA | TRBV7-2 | TGTGCCAGCAGCCCGCCCCACGGGAGGGTGACCCAGTACTTC | CASSPPHGRVTQYF
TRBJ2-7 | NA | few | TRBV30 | TGTGCCTGGACAGGCGTGAGCTCCTACGAGCAGTACTTC | CAWTGVSSYEQYF
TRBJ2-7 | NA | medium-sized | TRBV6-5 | TGTGCCAGCAGTGACACCTACGAGCAGTACTTC | CASSDTYEQYF
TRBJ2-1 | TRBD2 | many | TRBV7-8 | TGTGCCAGCAGCTTACCGAAAAGGCTAGCGGGCCTCTACAATGAGCAGTTCTTC | CASSLPKRLAGLYNEQFF
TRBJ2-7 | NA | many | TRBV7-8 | TGTGCCAGCAGCTTAGGTGGGGGAGCGGGCTACGAGCAGTACTTC | CASSLGGGAGYEQYF
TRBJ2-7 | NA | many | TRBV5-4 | TGTGCCAGCAGCTCCTACAGGGCAGGCAGGAGCTCCTACGAGCAGTACTTC | CASSSYRAGRSSYEQYF
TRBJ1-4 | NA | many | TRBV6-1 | TGTGCCAGCAAGCCGGGACATAGGTCTGAAAAACTGTTTTTT | CASKPGHRSEKLFF
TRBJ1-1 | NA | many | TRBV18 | TGTGCCAGCTCACCATTGGCAGGGACACCGAACACTGAAGCTTTCTTT | CASSPLAGTPNTEAFF
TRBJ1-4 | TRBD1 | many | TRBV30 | TGTGCCTGGAGTACGACAGGGGGCCGGGAAAAACTGTTTTTT | CAWSTTGGREKLFF
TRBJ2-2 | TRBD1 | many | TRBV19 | TGTGCCAGTAGTCTGACAGGGGCGTACTTAGGGGGGGAGCTGTTTTTT | CASSLTGAYLGGELFF
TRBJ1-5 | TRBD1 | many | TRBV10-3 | TGTGCCATCAGTGTCGACAGGGATCAGCCCCAGCATTTT | CAISVDRDQPQHF
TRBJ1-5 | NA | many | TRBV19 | TGTGCCAGTAGTATAGATCGAGTGCAGCCCCAGCATTTT | CASSIDRVQPQHF
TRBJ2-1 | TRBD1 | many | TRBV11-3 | TGTGCCAGCAGCTTAGAAGGGACAGGGGTAGACAATGAGCAGTTCTTC | CASSLEGTGVDNEQFF
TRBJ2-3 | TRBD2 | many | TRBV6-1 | TGTGCCAGCAGTGAAGCGACGGGGGGGAGGTTTGCGCAGTATTTT | CASSEATGGRFAQYF
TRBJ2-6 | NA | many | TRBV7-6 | TGTGCCAGCAGCTTAGCCAGGGCTGGGGCCAACGTCCTGACTTTC | CASSLARAGANVLTF
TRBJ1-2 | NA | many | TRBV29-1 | TGCAGCGTTGAGGGTCAGGGCCTCTATGGCTACACCTTC | CSVEGQGLYGYTF
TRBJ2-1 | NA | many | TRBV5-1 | TGCGCCAGCAGCATCGGACAGAGCTACAATGAGCAGTTCTTC | CASSIGQSYNEQFF
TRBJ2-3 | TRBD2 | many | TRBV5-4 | TGTGCCAGCAGCCTACGGACTAGCGGGGATGCAGATACGCAGTATTTT | CASSLRTSGDADTQYF
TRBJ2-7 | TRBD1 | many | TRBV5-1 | TGCGCCAGCAGCTTGAGAGATACCGGGACAGGGGGCTACGAGCAGTACTTC | CASSLRDTGTGGYEQYF
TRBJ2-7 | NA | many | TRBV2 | TGTGCCAGCAAGTCCCAGGCCTACGAGCAGTACTTC | CASKSQAYEQYF
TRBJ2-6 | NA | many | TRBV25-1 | TGTGCCAGCAGTGATCACTCTGGGGCCAACGTCCTGACTTTC | CASSDHSGANVLTF
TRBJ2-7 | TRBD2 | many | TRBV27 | TGTGCCAGCAGTTTAAGTTTCGGGACTAGCGAAATTTACGAGCAGTACTTC | CASSLSFGTSEIYEQYF
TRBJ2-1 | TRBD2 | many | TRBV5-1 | TGCGCCAGCAGCTTAAGCGGGAGCAATGAGCAGTTCTTC | CASSLSGSNEQFF
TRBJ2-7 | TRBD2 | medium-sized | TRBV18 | TGTGCCAGCTCACCGAGGGAGGGGCTACCCTACGAGCAGTACTTC | CASSPREGLPYEQYF
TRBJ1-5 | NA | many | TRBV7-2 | TGTGCCAGCAGCCCACAGCAGAATCAGCCCCAGCATTTT | CASSPQQNQPQHF
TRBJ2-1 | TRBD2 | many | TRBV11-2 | TGTGCCAGCAGCTTAACCCCGGGGACTAGTGTAATCTCCTACAATGAGCAGTTCTTC | CASSLTPGTSVISYNEQFF
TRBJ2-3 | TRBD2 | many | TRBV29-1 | TGCAGCGTCCTAGCGGGCCCCACCACAGATACGCAGTATTTT | CSVLAGPTTDTQYF
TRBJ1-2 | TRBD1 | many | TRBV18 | TGTGCCAGCTCACCTACCGACAGGGCTGGCTACACCTTC | CASSPTDRAGYTF
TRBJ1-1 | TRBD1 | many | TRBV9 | TGTGCCAGCAGCTCCGGACAGGGGGTGAAAGCTTTCTTT | CASSSGQGVKAFF
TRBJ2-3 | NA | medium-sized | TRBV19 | TGTGCCAGTAGGATCGGAGCAGATACGCAGTATTTT | CASRIGADTQYF